This is a list of T cell receptor beta chains from one sample in a study of PD-1 blockade in classical Hodgkin lymphoma. Repertoires were generated with immunoSEQ multiplex PCR, while TCRdb's copy carries only in-frame clones and drops some. The sample records tens of thousands of clones, roughly 70% being singletons. The specimen was peripheral blood mononuclear cells (PBMCs), collected before the second cycle of nivolumab. Receptors originate from a human donor with classical Hodgkin lymphoma. The CDR3 runs from the conserved cysteine through the conserved F or W. The D gene is left open where the match is weak. A row's size may be missing; if present it is once, few, many or a size class.

v_call	cdr3_length	d_call	j_call	clone_size	cdr3_nt	cdr3_aa
TRBV5-6	18	NA	TRBJ2-2	NA	TGTGCCAGCAGCTTGCGTGTAGACGGGAGAATGGGCACCGGGGAGCTGTTTTTT	CASSLRVDGRMGTGELFF
TRBV7-2	13	NA	TRBJ1-5	few	TGTGCCAGCAGCTTAGCAGAGTTGCGTTCCCAGCATTTT	CASSLAELRSQHF
TRBV2	15	TRBD2	TRBJ2-5	NA	TGTGCCAGCAGTGACGGGGCCCCACGGGGGGGGACCCAGTACTTC	CASSDGAPRGGTQYF
TRBV18	13	NA	TRBJ2-5	once	TGTGCCAGCTCACCGTGGGACAAAGAGACCCAGTACTTC	CASSPWDKETQYF
TRBV11-3	15	NA	TRBJ2-1	NA	TGTGCCAGCAGCTTAGGGGGACCCAGTTTTAATGAGCAGTTCTTC	CASSLGGPSFNEQFF
TRBV25-1	15	TRBD1	TRBJ2-2	NA	TGTGCCAGCAGAACAGGGGGCCGGAACACCGGGGAGCTGTTTTTT	CASRTGGRNTGELFF
TRBV27	13	NA	TRBJ2-7	NA	TGTGCCAGCAGTTTTGACAGGCTGGGCGAGCAGTACTTC	CASSFDRLGEQYF
TRBV25-1	13	NA	TRBJ2-7	few	TGTGCCAGCAGTGAGATGGTGGGGTACGAGCAGTACTTC	CASSEMVGYEQYF
TRBV5-6	13	NA	TRBJ1-2	NA	TGTGCCAGCAGCTTGTCCCAGGGAGGCGGCTACACCTTC	CASSLSQGGGYTF
TRBV25-1	15	NA	TRBJ1-5	once	TGTGCCAGCAGCTTTGGCCAGGGGACACATCAGCCCCAGCATTTT	CASSFGQGTHQPQHF
TRBV19	15	NA	TRBJ1-2	NA	TGTGCCAGTAGTATCATCACGGGGGGGAGCTATGGCTACACCTTC	CASSIITGGSYGYTF
TRBV4-3	14	NA	TRBJ2-2	NA	TGCGCCAGCAGCTGGGACTCCAACACCGGGGAGCTGTTTTTT	CASSWDSNTGELFF
TRBV5-1	14	TRBD1	TRBJ1-2	NA	TGTGCCAGCAGCTTGGGACAGATCAACTATGGCTACACCTTC	CASSLGQINYGYTF
TRBV19	14	NA	TRBJ1-6	NA	TGTGCCAGTAGTATTCTAGGGGTAGGATCACCCCTCCACTTT	CASSILGVGSPLHF
TRBV19	13	TRBD1	TRBJ1-1	NA	TGTGCCAGTAGGGGACAGGGGGCCGCTGAAGCTTTCTTT	CASRGQGAAEAFF
TRBV28	15	TRBD1	TRBJ2-7	NA	TGTGCCAGCAGATCCCGGGACAGGGGGCCCTACGAGCAGTACTTC	CASRSRDRGPYEQYF
TRBV28	13	NA	TRBJ2-5	NA	TGTGCCAGCAGTTTCCAGGGAGAAGAGACCCAGTACTTC	CASSFQGEETQYF
TRBV6-5	13	NA	TRBJ1-1	NA	TGTGCCAGCAGATTTGCAGGGAATACTGAAGCTTTCTTT	CASRFAGNTEAFF
TRBV10-3	18	TRBD1	TRBJ2-3	NA	TGTGCCATCAGTGGCGAACCCGGGACAGGGATGAGTACAGATACGCAGTATTTT	CAISGEPGTGMSTDTQYF
TRBV4-2	14	NA	TRBJ1-1	NA	TGTGCCAGCAGCCAAAATTTAAGGAACACTGAAGCTTTCTTT	CASSQNLRNTEAFF
TRBV27	16	NA	TRBJ2-3	NA	TGTGCCAGCAGGCAACCCGGGGCTAGCAGGGCAGATACGCAGTATTTT	CASRQPGASRADTQYF
TRBV19	15	NA	TRBJ2-6	NA	TGTGCCAGTAGTTATCTGGGACCTGGGGCCAACGTCCTGACTTTC	CASSYLGPGANVLTF
TRBV7-2	13	NA	TRBJ1-1	NA	TGTGCCAGCAGCTTAGGTGGGAGCACTGAAGCTTTCTTT	CASSLGGSTEAFF
TRBV6-5	14	NA	TRBJ1-3	few	TGTGCCAGCAGGGGGGCAGCCTCTGGAAACACCATATATTTT	CASRGAASGNTIYF
TRBV7-9	16	NA	TRBJ2-3	NA	TGTGCCAGCGCCTCCCCTTTGGAGACTAGCACAGATACGCAGTATTTT	CASASPLETSTDTQYF
TRBV28	13	NA	TRBJ1-1	NA	TGTGCCAGCAGTCGGCTTATGAACACTGAAGCTTTCTTT	CASSRLMNTEAFF
TRBV6-6	14	NA	TRBJ2-7	NA	TGTGCCAGCAGTAGGGAAGGGCTCTCCTACGAGCAGTACTTC	CASSREGLSYEQYF
TRBV15	15	NA	TRBJ2-1	once	TGTGCCACCAGCAGAGATGGAAGAGGGCCCAATGAGCAGTTCTTC	CATSRDGRGPNEQFF
TRBV18	15	NA	TRBJ1-5	NA	TGTGCCAGCTCACCTTCTGCCAGTCCCAATCAGCCCCAGCATTTT	CASSPSASPNQPQHF
TRBV30	16	TRBD1	TRBJ2-7	NA	TGTGCCTGGAGCCCTCCCTTGACAGGGGGTCCCTACGAGCAGTACTTC	CAWSPPLTGGPYEQYF
TRBV19	13	NA	TRBJ1-6	NA	TGTGCCAGTAGTATAAACGTCCAGACCCCCCTCCACTTT	CASSINVQTPLHF
TRBV27	16	NA	TRBJ2-1	few	TGTGCCAGCAGTCACGACGTAGCGGCCCACTACAATGAGCAGTTCTTC	CASSHDVAAHYNEQFF
TRBV29-1	14	NA	TRBJ2-3	NA	TGCAGCTTCAGGGGGGCAAGCAGCACAGATACGCAGTATTTT	CSFRGASSTDTQYF
TRBV10-3	15	TRBD2	TRBJ2-3	NA	TGTGCCATCAGTGTGGGGCGGGGGGGCACAGATACGCAGTATTTT	CAISVGRGGTDTQYF
TRBV2	14	NA	TRBJ2-1	NA	TGTGCCAGCAGTGAAGCGTTACAGACGAATGAGCAGTTCTTC	CASSEALQTNEQFF
TRBV19	15	NA	TRBJ1-4	once	TGTGCCAGTAGTAGACACAGAGCAACTAATGAAAAACTGTTTTTT	CASSRHRATNEKLFF
TRBV19	13	NA	TRBJ1-2	few	TGTGCCAGTAGTATTCTATCAGGGGAAGGCTACACCTTC	CASSILSGEGYTF
TRBV6-6	13	NA	TRBJ1-4	once	TGTGCCAGCAGTCGCCAGGGTAGGGAAAAACTGTTTTTT	CASSRQGREKLFF
TRBV6-5	13	NA	TRBJ1-5	NA	TGTGCCAGCGGAATTTCGAGCAATCAGCCCCAGCATTTT	CASGISSNQPQHF
TRBV30	12	NA	TRBJ1-1	NA	TGTGCCTGGAGTCTCTTGGGGACTGAAGCTTTCTTT	CAWSLLGTEAFF
TRBV18	11	NA	TRBJ2-7	medium-sized	TGTGCCAGCTCACCCGGGGTCGAGCAGTACTTC	CASSPGVEQYF
TRBV5-1	9	NA	TRBJ1-4	NA	TGCGCCAGCATTGAAAAACTGTTTTTT	CASIEKLFF
TRBV7-9	18	NA	TRBJ2-6	NA	TGTGCCAGCAGCATTAGTTTTGGGGGCGGGTCTGGGGCCAACGTCCTGACTTTC	CASSISFGGGSGANVLTF
TRBV5-1	16	TRBD2	TRBJ2-1	NA	TGCGCCAGCAGCCCAGGGTTGGTAGCGGGGTCCAATGAGCAGTTCTTC	CASSPGLVAGSNEQFF
TRBV6-6	15	NA	TRBJ1-3	medium-sized	TGTGCCAGCAGTCCGCCCCCCGTCGTAGGAAACACCATATATTTT	CASSPPPVVGNTIYF
TRBV29-1	13	NA	TRBJ2-7	NA	TGCGGGGCGGTTGCGGAACCGACCTACGAGCAGTACTTC	CGAVAEPTYEQYF